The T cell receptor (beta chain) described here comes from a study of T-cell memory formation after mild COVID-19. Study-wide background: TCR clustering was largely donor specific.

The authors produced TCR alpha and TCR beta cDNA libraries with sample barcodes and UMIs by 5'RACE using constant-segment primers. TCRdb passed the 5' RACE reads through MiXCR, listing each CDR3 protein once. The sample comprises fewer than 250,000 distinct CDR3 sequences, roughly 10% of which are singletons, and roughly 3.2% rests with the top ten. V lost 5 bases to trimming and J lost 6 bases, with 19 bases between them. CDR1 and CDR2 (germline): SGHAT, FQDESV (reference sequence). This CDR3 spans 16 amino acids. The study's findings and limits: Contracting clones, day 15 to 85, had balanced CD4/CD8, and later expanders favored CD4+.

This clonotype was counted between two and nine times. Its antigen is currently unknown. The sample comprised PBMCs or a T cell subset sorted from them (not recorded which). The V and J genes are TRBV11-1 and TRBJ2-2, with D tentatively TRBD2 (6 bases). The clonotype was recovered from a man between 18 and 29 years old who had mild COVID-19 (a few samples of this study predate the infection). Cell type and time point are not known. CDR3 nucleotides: TGTGCCAGCAGCGCCCAGACAGCGGGCACCGCCGGGGAGCTGTTTTTT. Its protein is CASSAQTAGTAGELFF.